A selection of T cell receptor beta chains follows, all from one sample in a study of regulatory T cells in long-lasting Graves disease. From the multiplex PCR reads, TCRdb called clonotypes with MiXCR, one entry per CDR3 protein. This repertoire shows some 300,000 distinct CDR3 sequences, roughly a fifth found once; its top ten account for more than 50%. Sequencing used peripheral blood mononuclear cells (PBMCs), obtained when the disease was refractory, from a patient treated with antithyroid drugs. All receptors come from a female donor with Graves disease. Each CDR3 is given with its conserved first and last residue. A D gene is named only where the DNA matches it firmly.

cdr3_aa: CASSDITGISGEQYF
j_call: TRBJ2-7
d_call: -
v_call: TRBV25-1
cdr3_length: 15

cdr3_aa: CASSPVSGSVDIQYF
j_call: TRBJ2-4
d_call: TRBD2
v_call: TRBV27
cdr3_length: 15

cdr3_aa: CASSPSDRDFSGNTIYF
j_call: TRBJ1-3
d_call: -
v_call: TRBV28
cdr3_length: 17

cdr3_aa: CAWADRVNTGELFF
j_call: TRBJ2-2
d_call: TRBD1
v_call: TRBV30
cdr3_length: 14

cdr3_aa: CASSRMTGPYEQYF
j_call: TRBJ2-7
d_call: -
v_call: TRBV7-2
cdr3_length: 14

cdr3_aa: CAISESYERTSGRTQETQYF
j_call: TRBJ2-5
d_call: TRBD2
v_call: TRBV10-3
cdr3_length: 20

cdr3_aa: CSARRVGDTGELFF
j_call: TRBJ2-2
d_call: -
v_call: TRBV20-1
cdr3_length: 14

cdr3_aa: CASSDTRTSGSAGELFF
j_call: TRBJ2-2
d_call: TRBD2
v_call: TRBV5-1
cdr3_length: 17

cdr3_aa: CSARDEDRNTEAFF
j_call: TRBJ1-1
d_call: -
v_call: TRBV20-1
cdr3_length: 14

cdr3_aa: CASSQGRELAHEQYF
j_call: TRBJ2-7
d_call: TRBD2
v_call: TRBV4-3
cdr3_length: 15

cdr3_aa: CASSLAGRATNEKLFF
j_call: TRBJ1-4
d_call: -
v_call: TRBV5-1
cdr3_length: 16

cdr3_aa: CASSSKGTTNTGELFF
j_call: TRBJ2-2
d_call: -
v_call: TRBV28
cdr3_length: 16

cdr3_aa: CASRGAGEGKIQYF
j_call: TRBJ2-4
d_call: -
v_call: TRBV2
cdr3_length: 14

cdr3_aa: CASRRQGPNTEAFF
j_call: TRBJ1-1
d_call: TRBD1
v_call: TRBV6-1
cdr3_length: 14

cdr3_aa: CASSLGRNEKLFF
j_call: TRBJ1-4
d_call: -
v_call: TRBV7-9
cdr3_length: 13

cdr3_aa: CASSLAGLSGQYF
j_call: TRBJ2-7
d_call: -
v_call: TRBV5-1
cdr3_length: 13